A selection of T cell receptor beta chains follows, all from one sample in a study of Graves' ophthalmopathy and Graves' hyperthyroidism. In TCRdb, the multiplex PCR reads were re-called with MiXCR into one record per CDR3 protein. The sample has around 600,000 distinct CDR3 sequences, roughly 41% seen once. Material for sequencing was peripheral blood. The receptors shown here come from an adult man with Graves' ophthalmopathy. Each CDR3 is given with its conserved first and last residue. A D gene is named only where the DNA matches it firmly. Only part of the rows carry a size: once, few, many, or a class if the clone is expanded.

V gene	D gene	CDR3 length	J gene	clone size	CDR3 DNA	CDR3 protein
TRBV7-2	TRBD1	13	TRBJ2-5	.	TGTGCCAGCAGCCCCGGGACAGAAGGGACCCAGTACTTC	CASSPGTEGTQYF
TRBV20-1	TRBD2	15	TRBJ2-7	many	TGCAGTGCCTCGTCAGGCAGCGGGAGATCCTACGAGCAGTACTTC	CSASSGSGRSYEQYF
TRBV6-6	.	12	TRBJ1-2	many	TGTGCCAGCAGCCCGAGGACCTATGGCTACACCTTC	CASSPRTYGYTF
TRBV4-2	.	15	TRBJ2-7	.	TGTGCCAGCAACCAAGCGGAGACAGGAAGTTACGAGCAGTACTTC	CASNQAETGSYEQYF
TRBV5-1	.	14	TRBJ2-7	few	TGCGCCAGCAGGTGGACAGTAGTCTCCTACGAGCAGTACTTC	CASRWTVVSYEQYF
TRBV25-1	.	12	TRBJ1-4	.	TGTGCCATCAGTGGAGGGGACGAAAAACTGTTTTTT	CAISGGDEKLFF
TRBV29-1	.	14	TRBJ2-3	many	TGCAGCGTTGAAGGGAGGACTAGCACAGATACGCAGTATTTT	CSVEGRTSTDTQYF
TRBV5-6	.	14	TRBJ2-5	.	TGTGCCAGCAGCGGCGGTTATCGAGCGGAGACCCAGTACTTC	CASSGGYRAETQYF
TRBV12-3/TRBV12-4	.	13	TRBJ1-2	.	TGTGCCAGCAGTCAGGGAGAGGACTATGGCTACACCTTC	CASSQGEDYGYTF
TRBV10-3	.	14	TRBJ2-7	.	TGTGCCAGCAGTTTGGAAGCTATCTCCTACGAGCAGTACTTC	CASSLEAISYEQYF
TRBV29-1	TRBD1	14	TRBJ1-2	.	TGCAGCGTTGATGTGGGACAGGCTGACTATGGCTACACCTTC	CSVDVGQADYGYTF
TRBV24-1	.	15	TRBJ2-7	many	TGTGCCACCAGTGCAGGGGGAGGCGGGTCCCACGAGCAGTACTTC	CATSAGGGGSHEQYF
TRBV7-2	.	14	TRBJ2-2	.	TGTGCCAACAGCCCGGGACTCAGCGCCGGGGAGCTGTTTTTT	CANSPGLSAGELFF
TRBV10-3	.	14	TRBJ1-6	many	TGTGCCAGCAGAGCACGGGACCGCAATTCACCCCTCCACTTT	CASRARDRNSPLHF
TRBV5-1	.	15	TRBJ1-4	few	TGCGCCAGCAGCGCATCGGGCCTCACAGAGGAAAAACTGTTTTTT	CASSASGLTEEKLFF
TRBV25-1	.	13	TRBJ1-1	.	TGTGCCAGCAGTGCTAGGGACTTCACTGAAGCTTTCTTT	CASSARDFTEAFF
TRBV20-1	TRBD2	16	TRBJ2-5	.	TGCAGTGCTAGAGATTTAACTAGCGGGGACTTAGAGACCCAGTACTTC	CSARDLTSGDLETQYF
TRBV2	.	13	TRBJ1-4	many	TGTGCCAGCAGTGCAGGGGTGGCGGGAAAACTGTTTTTT	CASSAGVAGKLFF
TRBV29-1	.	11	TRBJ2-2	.	TGCAGCGTTGAAGAAAACGGGGAGCTGTTTTTT	CSVEENGELFF
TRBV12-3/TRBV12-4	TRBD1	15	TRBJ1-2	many	TGTGCCAGCACGCCGAGGGGACAGGGCAACTATGGCTACACCTTC	CASTPRGQGNYGYTF
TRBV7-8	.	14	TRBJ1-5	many	TGTGCCAGCAGCTTAGACAGGTCAGGTCAGCCCCAGCATTTT	CASSLDRSGQPQHF
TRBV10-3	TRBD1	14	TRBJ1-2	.	TGTGCCATCAGTGACCGGGGACAGGGCAATGGCTACACCTTC	CAISDRGQGNGYTF
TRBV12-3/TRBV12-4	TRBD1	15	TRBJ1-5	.	TGTGCCAGCAGTTTCTCGACAGGGAGGAATCAGCCCCAGCATTTT	CASSFSTGRNQPQHF
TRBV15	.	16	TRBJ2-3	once	TGTGCCACCAGCAGAGAGAATAGACCTAGCACAGATACGCAGTATTTT	CATSRENRPSTDTQYF
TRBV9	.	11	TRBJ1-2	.	TGTGCCAGCAAGGGCAGGGCCGGAAACACCTTC	CASKGRAGNTF
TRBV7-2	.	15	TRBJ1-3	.	TGTGCCAGCAGCTTAGGGACCGGGGATATTGACACCATATATTTT	CASSLGTGDIDTIYF
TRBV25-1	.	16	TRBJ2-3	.	TGCGCCAGCAGCCAAGCCGCAATCGCCCCAGGGGATACGCAGTATTTT	CASSQAAIAPGDTQYF
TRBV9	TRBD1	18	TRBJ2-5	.	TGTGCCAGCAGCGCCCGGGACAGTTCCTCTTGGGGCCAAGAGACCCAGTACTTC	CASSARDSSSWGQETQYF
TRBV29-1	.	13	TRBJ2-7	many	TGCAGCGCATCAGATGGACGCTCCTACGAGCAGTACTTC	CSASDGRSYEQYF
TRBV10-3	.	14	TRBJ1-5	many	TGTGCCAGCAGTTACCGGGACGGAAATCAGCCCCAGCATTTT	CASSYRDGNQPQHF
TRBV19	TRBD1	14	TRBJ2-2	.	TGTGCCAGCCAACAGGGGATGAACACCGGGGAGCTGTTTTTT	CASQQGMNTGELFF
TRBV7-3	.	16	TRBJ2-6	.	TGTGCCAGCAGCCCACAGGTTCTTCCTGGGGCCAACGTCCTGACTTTC	CASSPQVLPGANVLTF
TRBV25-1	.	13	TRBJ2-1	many	TGTGCCAGCAGTGAACAGGGCTACAATGAGCAGTTCTTC	CASSEQGYNEQFF
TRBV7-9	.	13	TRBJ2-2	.	TGTGCCAGCAGCTCCCTACAAACCGGGGAGCTGTTTTTT	CASSSLQTGELFF
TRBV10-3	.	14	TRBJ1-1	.	TGTGCCATCAGACCAACGGACATGAACACTGAAGCTTTCTTT	CAIRPTDMNTEAFF
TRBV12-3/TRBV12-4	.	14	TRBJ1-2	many	TGTGCCAGCAGTTTACACCGAAGGGACTCCGGCTACACCTTC	CASSLHRRDSGYTF
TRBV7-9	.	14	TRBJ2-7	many	TGTGCCAGCAGCCCGCCAAGGCTCTCCTACGAGCAGTACTTC	CASSPPRLSYEQYF
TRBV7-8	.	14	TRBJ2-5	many	TGTGCCAGCAGCTCGGCTTACCCTCAAGAGACCCAGTACTTC	CASSSAYPQETQYF
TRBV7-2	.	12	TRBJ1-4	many	TGTGCCAGCAGCCAGAGTAATGAAAAACTGTTTTTT	CASSQSNEKLFF
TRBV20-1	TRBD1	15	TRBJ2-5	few	TGCAGTGCTAGAGAATGGCAGGGGGCTGAAGAGACCCAGTACTTC	CSAREWQGAEETQYF
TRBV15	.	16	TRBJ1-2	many	TGTGCCACCAGCAGATCAACCGGGACTAACAACTATGGCTACACCTTC	CATSRSTGTNNYGYTF
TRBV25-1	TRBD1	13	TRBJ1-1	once	TGTGCCAGCTCGACAGGGGAAAATCCTGAAGCTTTCTTT	CASSTGENPEAFF
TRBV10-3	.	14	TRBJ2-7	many	TGTGCCATCAGTGAGAAAGGGACATCCTACGAGCAGTACTTC	CAISEKGTSYEQYF
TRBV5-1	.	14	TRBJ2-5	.	TGCGCCAGCAGCCTGGGTCGGAGTTTGGAGACCCAGTACTTC	CASSLGRSLETQYF
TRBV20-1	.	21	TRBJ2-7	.	TGCAGTGCTAGAGATCGGGGGGTTGTACAGGGAGGTCCACCCCACATCTACGAGCAGTACTTC	CSARDRGVVQGGPPHIYEQYF
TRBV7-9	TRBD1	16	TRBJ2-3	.	TGTGCCAGCAGCTTAGGTCAGGGGGACAACACAGATACGCAGTATTTT	CASSLGQGDNTDTQYF
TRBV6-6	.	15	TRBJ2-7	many	TGTGCCAGCACCGGAGACCAGGGGTGGTCCTACGAGCAGTACTTC	CASTGDQGWSYEQYF
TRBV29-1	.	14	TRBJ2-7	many	TGCAGCGTTGCATCTCGGGGGTCGGCTTACGAGCAGTACTTC	CSVASRGSAYEQYF
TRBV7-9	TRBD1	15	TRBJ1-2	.	TGCGCCAGCAGCAAGGACGGACAGGGTGACTATGGCTACACCTTC	CASSKDGQGDYGYTF